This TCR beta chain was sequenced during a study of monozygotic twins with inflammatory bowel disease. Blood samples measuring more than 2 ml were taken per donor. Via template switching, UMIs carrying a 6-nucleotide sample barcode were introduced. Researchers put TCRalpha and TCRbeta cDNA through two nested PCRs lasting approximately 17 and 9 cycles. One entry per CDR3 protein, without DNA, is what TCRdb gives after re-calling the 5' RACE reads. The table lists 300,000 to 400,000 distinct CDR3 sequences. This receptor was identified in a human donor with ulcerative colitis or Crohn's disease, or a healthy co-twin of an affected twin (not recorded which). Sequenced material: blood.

The chain's CDR3 is CASSTGGTHQETQYF. The chain uses TRBV5-1 and TRBJ2-5; TCRdb's assignment of TRBD2 cannot be checked, as there is no DNA. Germline-derived CDR1 and CDR2 are SGHRS and YFSETQ. The CDR3 sequence is 15 residues long.